A selection of T cell receptor beta chains follows, all from one sample in a study of T cell responses to AZD1222 COVID-19 vaccine. This table comes from immunoSEQ multiplex PCR, and its TCRdb copy is limited to in-frame clones, with some not included. The sample consists of over 150,000 clones, 70% to 90% of them appearing once. The sample here was peripheral blood, taken 28 days after the second AZD1222 dose. The receptors shown here come from an adult who received the AZD1222 COVID-19 vaccine. The CDR3 runs from the conserved cysteine through the conserved F or W. The order of the fields is clone size, V gene, J gene, D gene, CDR3 protein, CDR3 DNA. A D gene is named only where the DNA matches it firmly. Not all rows give a size; the values are once, few, many and, for expanded clones, a class.

clone_size: .; v_call: TRBV19; j_call: TRBJ2-7; d_call: TRBD1; cdr3_aa: CASSVTTGDSYEQYF; cdr3_nt: TGTGCCAGTAGCGTTACAACAGGGGATTCCTACGAGCAGTACTTC
clone_size: .; v_call: TRBV6-5; j_call: TRBJ1-1; d_call: TRBD1; cdr3_aa: CASKQGGLSFF; cdr3_nt: TGTGCCAGCAAACAGGGGGGGCTAAGCTTCTTT
clone_size: once; v_call: TRBV18; j_call: TRBJ2-6; d_call: .; cdr3_aa: CASSPWTYSGANVLTF; cdr3_nt: TGTGCCAGCTCACCCTGGACGTACTCTGGGGCCAACGTCCTGACTTTC
clone_size: .; v_call: TRBV4-3; j_call: TRBJ2-7; d_call: .; cdr3_aa: CASSQDRDYEQYF; cdr3_nt: TGCGCCAGCAGCCAAGATCGGGACTACGAGCAGTACTTC
clone_size: .; v_call: TRBV5-1; j_call: TRBJ1-2; d_call: .; cdr3_aa: CASSLDPGSGYTF; cdr3_nt: TGCGCCAGCAGCTTGGATCCTGGGAGTGGCTACACCTTC
clone_size: .; v_call: TRBV30; j_call: TRBJ1-3; d_call: .; cdr3_aa: CAWNTPWAGHSSGNTIYF; cdr3_nt: TGTGCCTGGAATACCCCCTGGGCAGGGCATTCCTCTGGAAACACCATATATTTT
clone_size: .; v_call: TRBV7-2; j_call: TRBJ2-1; d_call: TRBD2; cdr3_aa: CASNPLAEYNEQFF; cdr3_nt: TGTGCCAGCAACCCACTAGCGGAGTACAATGAGCAGTTCTTC
clone_size: .; v_call: TRBV7-2; j_call: TRBJ2-4; d_call: .; cdr3_aa: CASRTGGTKNIQYF; cdr3_nt: TGTGCCAGCAGAACCGGAGGGACCAAAAACATTCAGTACTTC
clone_size: .; v_call: TRBV6-1; j_call: TRBJ1-5; d_call: .; cdr3_aa: CASSDLGTVKQNQPQHF; cdr3_nt: TGTGCCAGCAGTGACCTCGGGACGGTCAAGCAGAATCAGCCCCAGCATTTT
clone_size: few; v_call: TRBV11-2; j_call: TRBJ1-5; d_call: TRBD1; cdr3_aa: CASSSTGVGNQPQHF; cdr3_nt: TGTGCCAGCAGCTCGACAGGGGTGGGCAATCAGCCCCAGCATTTT
clone_size: .; v_call: TRBV18; j_call: TRBJ2-1; d_call: TRBD1; cdr3_aa: CASSPIPGTGLNEQFF; cdr3_nt: TGTGCCAGCTCACCAATCCCCGGGACAGGGCTCAATGAGCAGTTCTTC
clone_size: .; v_call: TRBV16; j_call: TRBJ2-3; d_call: TRBD1; cdr3_aa: CASSQSVTGGPTLLATQYF; cdr3_nt: TGTGCCAGCAGCCAATCCGTTACAGGGGGGCCCACCCTACTTGCTACGCAGTATTTT
clone_size: .; v_call: TRBV6-5; j_call: TRBJ1-2; d_call: .; cdr3_aa: CGGSTGNGYTF; cdr3_nt: TGTGGGGGCTCGACAGGTAATGGCTACACCTTC
clone_size: once; v_call: TRBV5-6; j_call: TRBJ2-2; d_call: TRBD1; cdr3_aa: CASSLRMGQASNTGELFF; cdr3_nt: TGTGCCAGCAGCTTGCGTATGGGACAGGCGTCGAACACCGGGGAGCTGTTTTTT
clone_size: .; v_call: TRBV30; j_call: TRBJ1-5; d_call: TRBD1; cdr3_aa: CAWDSGTGFYQPQHF; cdr3_nt: TGTGCCTGGGATTCCGGGACAGGCTTTTATCAGCCCCAGCATTTT
clone_size: .; v_call: TRBV13; j_call: TRBJ1-1; d_call: TRBD1; cdr3_aa: CASRYLNGQAKLNTEAFF; cdr3_nt: TGTGCCAGCCGCTATTTAAATGGACAGGCAAAATTGAACACTGAAGCTTTCTTT
clone_size: .; v_call: TRBV3-1/TRBV3-2; j_call: TRBJ2-7; d_call: TRBD2; cdr3_aa: CASSQEGSGGVGYEQYF; cdr3_nt: TGTGCCAGCAGCCAAGAGGGATCCGGGGGGGTAGGGTACGAGCAGTACTTC
clone_size: .; v_call: TRBV30; j_call: TRBJ2-3; d_call: TRBD2; cdr3_aa: CAWRIAGLSTDTQYF; cdr3_nt: TGTGCCTGGCGAATAGCGGGCCTCAGCACAGATACGCAGTATTTT
clone_size: few; v_call: TRBV6-5; j_call: TRBJ2-7; d_call: TRBD1; cdr3_aa: CASRPGQGTIEQYF; cdr3_nt: TGTGCCAGCAGACCGGGACAGGGGACTATTGAGCAGTACTTC
clone_size: .; v_call: TRBV12-3/TRBV12-4; j_call: TRBJ1-5; d_call: .; cdr3_aa: CASSPSLGQPQHF; cdr3_nt: TGTGCCAGCAGTCCCTCGTTAGGTCAGCCCCAGCATTTT
clone_size: .; v_call: TRBV5-4; j_call: TRBJ1-4; d_call: TRBD1; cdr3_aa: CASSLGGQGILGEKLFF; cdr3_nt: TGTGCCAGCAGCTTGGGGGGACAGGGAATCTTGGGTGAAAAACTGTTTTTT
clone_size: .; v_call: TRBV4-3; j_call: TRBJ1-4; d_call: .; cdr3_aa: CASSQDWAEGLFF; cdr3_nt: TGCGCCAGCAGCCAAGATTGGGCAGAGGGACTGTTTTTT
clone_size: .; v_call: TRBV7-9; j_call: TRBJ2-2; d_call: .; cdr3_aa: CAEVRGPQGGGELFF; cdr3_nt: TGTGCCGAGGTTCGTGGCCCCCAAGGGGGCGGGGAGCTGTTTTTT
clone_size: once; v_call: TRBV2; j_call: TRBJ1-1; d_call: .; cdr3_aa: CASSERGTEAFF; cdr3_nt: TGTGCCAGCAGTGAACGCGGGACTGAAGCTTTCTTT
clone_size: .; v_call: TRBV29-1; j_call: TRBJ2-5; d_call: TRBD2; cdr3_aa: CSAPAGGGETQYF; cdr3_nt: TGCAGCGCACCGGCGGGAGGGGGGGAGACCCAGTACTTC
clone_size: .; v_call: TRBV19; j_call: TRBJ2-7; d_call: .; cdr3_aa: CASRRTASYEQYF; cdr3_nt: TGTGCCAGCCGCAGGACAGCGTCCTACGAGCAGTACTTC
clone_size: .; v_call: TRBV20-1; j_call: TRBJ2-5; d_call: .; cdr3_aa: CSASRSVETQYF; cdr3_nt: TGCAGTGCTAGTCGTAGCGTAGAGACCCAGTACTTC
clone_size: .; v_call: TRBV19; j_call: TRBJ1-2; d_call: .; cdr3_aa: CASTGFYGYTF; cdr3_nt: TGTGCCAGTACTGGGTTCTATGGCTACACCTTC
clone_size: .; v_call: TRBV18; j_call: TRBJ1-1; d_call: .; cdr3_aa: CASSKQAYTEAFF; cdr3_nt: TGTGCCAGCTCAAAACAGGCTTACACTGAAGCTTTCTTT
clone_size: .; v_call: TRBV5-6; j_call: TRBJ1-2; d_call: TRBD1; cdr3_aa: CASSLVGQDRALYGYTF; cdr3_nt: TGTGCCAGCAGCTTGGTCGGGCAGGACAGGGCCCTTTATGGCTACACCTTC
clone_size: .; v_call: TRBV7-8; j_call: TRBJ1-6; d_call: .; cdr3_aa: CASSPRRANSPLHF; cdr3_nt: TGTGCCAGCAGCCCCCGACGTGCTAACTCACCCCTCCACTTT
clone_size: .; v_call: TRBV4-3; j_call: TRBJ1-1; d_call: .; cdr3_aa: CASSQEPWDTEAFF; cdr3_nt: TGCGCCAGCAGCCAAGAGCCCTGGGACACTGAAGCTTTCTTT
clone_size: .; v_call: TRBV2; j_call: TRBJ2-3; d_call: .; cdr3_aa: CASSVRGDTQYF; cdr3_nt: TGTGCCAGCAGTGTCCGAGGGGATACGCAGTATTTT
clone_size: few; v_call: TRBV5-6; j_call: TRBJ1-1; d_call: .; cdr3_aa: CASSLDWGAEAFF; cdr3_nt: TGTGCCAGCAGCTTGGACTGGGGGGCTGAAGCTTTCTTT
clone_size: once; v_call: TRBV11-2; j_call: TRBJ1-2; d_call: TRBD1; cdr3_aa: CASSSGQGRSTF; cdr3_nt: TGTGCCAGCAGCTCCGGACAGGGCCGCAGCACCTTC
clone_size: .; v_call: TRBV29-1; j_call: TRBJ2-1; d_call: .; cdr3_aa: CSGLPSSYNEQFF; cdr3_nt: TGCAGCGGACTACCGAGCTCCTACAATGAGCAGTTCTTC
clone_size: .; v_call: TRBV19; j_call: TRBJ1-3; d_call: .; cdr3_aa: CASSIPFTAPQGNTIYF; cdr3_nt: TGTGCCAGTAGTATCCCCTTCACAGCGCCTCAGGGAAACACCATATATTTT
clone_size: .; v_call: TRBV29-1; j_call: TRBJ2-7; d_call: .; cdr3_aa: CSVAMLGQGYEQYF; cdr3_nt: TGCAGCGTTGCGATGTTAGGGCAAGGCTACGAGCAGTACTTC
clone_size: .; v_call: TRBV27; j_call: TRBJ1-1; d_call: .; cdr3_aa: CASTGGGNTEAFF; cdr3_nt: TGTGCCAGCACTGGAGGGGGGAACACTGAAGCTTTCTTT
clone_size: .; v_call: TRBV7-2; j_call: TRBJ2-5; d_call: TRBD1; cdr3_aa: CASSRGQGSGETQYF; cdr3_nt: TGTGCCAGCAGCCGTGGACAGGGGTCGGGAGAGACCCAGTACTTC
clone_size: once; v_call: TRBV13; j_call: TRBJ2-3; d_call: TRBD2; cdr3_aa: CASSLRRRTSGDTTDTQYF; cdr3_nt: TGTGCCAGCAGCTTACGGAGGAGGACTAGCGGGGATACCACAGATACGCAGTATTTT
clone_size: .; v_call: TRBV27; j_call: TRBJ1-4; d_call: .; cdr3_aa: CASNATNEKLFF; cdr3_nt: TGTGCCAGCAATGCAACTAATGAAAAACTGTTTTTT